The TCR beta chain described here comes from a study of cytomegalovirus exposure and HLA in healthy donors. Study context: There were a few hundred genotyped donors. Of these, roughly 86% fell in the genetic ancestry cluster associated with self-reported Caucasian donors.

The PCR used 60 Vbeta and 13 Jbeta primers. As processed by the authors: In a later analysis, roughly 11 million of around 75 million unique beta chains occurred in at least two donors. The data were produced by immunoSEQ multiplex PCR, yet TCRdb's version contains in-frame clones alone and is incomplete. V and J calls plus clone size are reproduced from that table; the DNA served to infer D and trimming. The table lists about 130,000 clones, roughly four fifths of them singletons. This clone was detected once. Its specificity is not known. General study points: It was reportedly the case that the classifier diagnosed cytomegalovirus status with high specificity and sensitivity. In vitro confirmation showed three CMV-associated chains to be CMV antigen specific.

Unmatched junction bases numbered 14, after V lost 0 bases and J lost 0 bases. Germline-derived CDR1 and CDR2 are MGHRA and YSYEKL. This CDR3 has 21 residues. This clonotype originated in a girl aged 2-10 years in good health and CMV-seronegative. This chain joins TRBV4-1 and TRBJ2-1; 10 nucleotides match TRBD2. The material sequenced was PBMCs. DNA for the CDR3: TGCGCCAGCAGCCAAGAAAGGGGACTAGCGCGACAGATAAGCTCCTACAATGAGCAGTTCTTC. It translates to CASSQERGLARQISSYNEQFF.